This TCR beta chain was captured in a study of human T cells and chemical hapten exposure. Study as a whole: Small pooled library volume differences chiefly drove per-sample TCR yield variation.

Time point meaning: patch test 2, 6 weeks after DPC sensitization. Regarding treatment: therapeutic diphenylcyclopropenone sensitization with weekly scalp DPC. Blood sampling occurred before each patch-test application. General study points: The study found expanded TCRs formed significantly more large CDR3 similarity clusters than controls.

The germline gives CDR1 SQVTM, CDR2 ANQGSEA. The CDR3 is 15 amino acids. V was trimmed by 1 base and J by 11 bases, leaving 18 bases between them. TCRdb redid the calling of the RACE reads with MiXCR, one entry per CDR3 protein. The table records about 82,000 distinct CDR3 sequences, 5% to 8.5% of them present only once. Details on this clonotype: The antigen is unknown.

Sample: whole blood, taken in connection with sensitization to the hapten diphenylcyclopropenone (DPC). The sequence came from a woman aged 25 to 39 with alopecia areata. Some clones in this sample may be carry-over from other donors' samples. The chain couples TRBV29-1 to TRBJ1-6; perhaps TRBD1 as D (5 bases). The DNA of the CDR3 is TGCAGCGTTGAAGCGGGACCCCCCGAGAGGACACCCCTCCACTTT. Translated: CSVEAGPPERTPLHF.